This T cell receptor beta chain was identified in a study of blood T cell repertoires in COVID-19. The overall study: From T cells, B-cell-depleted T cells, or PBMCs came the material, which was cDNA or gDNA.

Living in 24 US areas, the participants were between roughly 18 and 95 years of age. Symptom resolution, clearance, or two negative PCRs marked donors in Cohort 3 as recovered. Clones were sequenced by immunoSEQ multiplex PCR, and TCRdb holds only the in-frame ones, with some missing. The repertoire holds roughly 400,000 clones, with more than 75% as singletons. The CDR3 runs 20 residues. Germline V lookup: CDR1 LGHDT, CDR2 YNNKEL (reference sequence). J lost 2 bases, V lost 4 bases, and 14 bases had no gene match. Sequenced material: PBMCs or T cells enriched from blood (not recorded which). This receptor was obtained from a woman aged 45-59 years who had recovered from COVID-19. V and J are TRBV3-1 (or the pseudogene TRBV3-2) and TRBJ2-1, with 13 bases identical to TRBD2. For the CDR3, the DNA is TGTGCCAGCAGCCCTCATTCCCCGGGACTAGCGGGGTCCGCCTACAATGAGCAGTTCTTC. Protein sequence: CASSPHSPGLAGSAYNEQFF.